What follows is one T cell receptor (beta chain) and its context. This sample stems from a study of blood T cell repertoires in COVID-19. Overall study: In each case, the material was cDNA or gDNA derived from T cells, B-cell-depleted T cells, or PBMCs.

Germline V gene sequence: CDR1 SGHDN, CDR2 FVKESK. The CDR3 loop spans 13 amino acids. V lost 3 bases to trimming and J lost 4 bases, with 9 bases between them. How the authors handled the data: Cell counts per sample came from amplifying reference gene primers. Sequenced by immunoSEQ multiplex PCR; TCRdb stores in-frame clones only, minus some. D and trimming were read from the DNA, whereas the V and J calls and clone size are those reported in that table. The sample lists fewer than 300,000 clones; 80% to 90% were seen once. The rearrangement uses TRBV14 and TRBJ1-2; D possibly corresponds to TRBD1 (5 bases). This clonotype was sampled from a man younger than 30 who had recovered from COVID-19. Sample: PBMCs or T cells enriched from blood (not recorded which). CDR3 sequence reads: CASSQRGFYGYTF. CDR3 nucleotide sequence: TGTGCCAGCAGCCAGCGGGGGTTCTATGGCTACACCTTC. Drawing the rest from reference TRBV14 and TRBJ1-2, the complete variable domain is EAGVTQFPSHSVIEKGQTVTLRCDPISGHDNLYWYRRVMGKEIKFLLHFVKESKQDESGMPNNRFLAERTGGTYSTLKVQPAELEDSGVYFCASSQRGFYGYTFGSGTRLTVV.